These 9 T cell receptor beta chains share one sample of origin, sequenced in a study of neurological immune-mediated disorders. TCRdb independently ran MiXCR on the 5' RACE reads; one entry per CDR3 protein. The sample includes about 55,000 distinct CDR3 sequences, under 30% of them seen just once. The time point was: technical triplicate 2. Sample: PBMCs. All receptors come from a man aged 55 to 69 with HTLV-1-associated myelopathy (HAM/TSP).

This clonotype showed up many times. This chain joins TRBV5-5 and TRBJ1-1, with 11 bases fitting TRBD1. Germline CDR1 reads SGHKS; CDR2 reads YYEKEE (reference sequence). The CDR3 spans 15 residues. The V segment lost 3 bases and the J segment 6 bases; nucleotides outside the gene matches: 7. The CDR3 loop is CASSSIGQGASEAFF. The CDR3 DNA reads TGTGCCAGCAGCTCCATCGGACAGGGGGCCTCTGAAGCTTTCTTT.

In its sample, this clonotype was seen many times. The chain recombines TRBV15 with TRBJ2-2, with D possibly being TRBD1 (6 bases). Germline CDR1 reads LNHNV; CDR2 reads YYDKDF (reference sequence). The V and J ends lost 9 bases and 8 bases respectively, with 19 bases between them. The CDR3 contains 14 residues. Here the CDR3 reads CATSQTGRSGELFF. CDR3 nucleotides: TGTGCCACATCCCAAACAGGGCGGTCAGGGGAGCTGTTTTTT.

This clonotype showed up many times. This rearrangement joins TRBV5-6 to TRBJ2-7; D is possibly TRBD1 (6 bases). The CDR3 totals 14 residues. V was cut by 5 bases and J by 5 bases, with 17 bases left in between. The germline gives CDR1 SGHDT, CDR2 YYEEEE. CDR3: CASSFQGSSDEQYF. The DNA for the CDR3 is TGTGCCAGCAGTTTCCAGGGGAGTTCGGACGAGCAGTACTTC.

This clonotype was counted at least ten times. The rearrangement links TRBV5-1 to TRBJ2-7; 13 bases fit TRBD2. There are 15 residues in the CDR3. CDR1 SGHRS and CDR2 YFSETQ come from the germline V gene. V was clipped by 4 bases and J by 5 bases; unmatched bases: 6. CDR3 bases: TGCGCCAGCAGCCCAGGACTAGCGGGAGCAAACGAGCAGTACTTC. Translated, it gives CASSPGLAGANEQYF.

Only a few counts were recorded for this clonotype. The rearrangement uses TRBV7-2 and TRBJ1-4; tentatively, D is TRBD1 (6 bases). Germline CDR1 is SGHTA and CDR2 is FQGNSA. CDR3 length: 14 amino acids. V shed 4 bases and J shed 7 bases, with 13 bases lying between them. The CDR3 loop reads CASSSGQPAEKLFF. The CDR3 region has the DNA TGTGCCAGCAGCTCAGGACAGCCTGCTGAAAAACTGTTTTTT.

This clonotype has at least ten counts. A junction boundary mismatches the germline segment, possibly from a read error. The chain employs TRBV7-7 and TRBJ1-4, with D perhaps matching TRBD1 (6 bases). CDR1 and CDR2 from the germline V gene are SSHAT and FNYEAQ (reference sequence). The CDR3 covers 15 residues. Written as DNA, the CDR3 is TGTGCTAGCAGCCCCCGCAGGGGCCCGGGAGAAAAACTGTTTTTT. Translating gives CASSPRRGPGEKLFF.

This clonotype was found many times. The chain links TRBV12-3 or TRBV12-4 to TRBJ2-7, with D perhaps being TRBD1 or TRBD2 (5 bases each). V was pared by 6 bases and J by 3 bases, with 12 bases between. CDR3 length equals 13 residues. The CDR3 protein is CASSLGPSYEQYF. The CDR3 DNA follows: TGTGCCAGCAGCCTGGGACCGAGCTACGAGCAGTACTTC.

There are many counts of this clonotype. The V and J genes are TRBV21-1 and TRBJ2-7. TRBV21-1 is marked as a pseudogene. The CDR3 is made up of 15 amino acids. CDR3 sequence: CASSKGCRTHFEQYF. In DNA form, the CDR3 reads TGTGCCAGCAGCAAGGGTTGCAGAACCCACTTCGAGCAGTACTTC.

Remarks on this clonotype: The junction and the germline gene differ at one end; a read error may be behind it. The chain uses TRBV10-3 and TRBJ1-6; a weak D match, TRBD1 (5 bases). CDR3 length equals 14 residues. The germline V gene encodes CDR1 ENHRY and CDR2 SYGVKD. CDR3 bases: TGTGCAATCAGTGTTGGGACTCATAATTCACCCCTCCACTTT. Its protein is CAISVGTHNSPLHF.